Shown below are 19 T cell receptor beta chains from a single sample sequenced in a study of cytomegalovirus exposure and HLA in healthy donors. Researchers ran the PCR with 60 Vbeta and 13 Jbeta primers. Libraries were prepared by immunoSEQ multiplex PCR; TCRdb keeps only in-frame clonotypes and omits some of them. Among fewer than 350,000 clones listed, roughly 89% were seen once. Sequencing was done on a sample of PBMCs. Every receptor here comes from a woman aged 18-35 years in good health and CMV-seronegative.

This clone was observed once. V gene TRBV7-9 combines with J gene TRBJ1-2; D may be TRBD1 (5 bases). The germline gives CDR1 SEHNR, CDR2 FQNEAQ (reference sequence). This CDR3 spans 15 amino acids. Trimming shortened V by 5 bases and J by 4 bases, and 17 bases separated the two germline ends. For the CDR3, the DNA is TGTGCCAGCAGCACGGGAGGGGTGATCCGCTATGGCTACACCTTC. Translation: CASSTGGVIRYGYTF.

The V gene is TRBV5-8, the J gene TRBJ2-5, with TRBD2 as a possible D gene (5 bases). CDR1 and CDR2 from the germline V gene are SGHTS and YDEGEE. The CDR3 consists of 12 residues. Deletions cut 5 bases from V and 5 bases from J, with 10 bases between. For the CDR3, the DNA is TGTGCCAGCAGTTCAACGGGGGAGACCCAGTACTTC. This gives the protein CASSSTGETQYF.

Here the CDR3 DNA reads TGTGCCAGCAGTCCCGGGACAGGCAATCAGCCCCAGCATTTT. This codes for CASSPGTGNQPQHF. This rearrangement joins TRBV6-1 to TRBJ1-5; TRBD1 matches 7 bases. CDR1 is MNHNS, CDR2 SASEGT, per germline. The V gene end was trimmed by 5 bases and the J gene end by 2 bases; junction bases not matched to a gene: 3. This CDR3 is built from 14 residues.

The V and J genes are TRBV15 and TRBJ2-7, with a weak D call TRBD2 (6 bases). The CDR3 spans 14 residues. V was shortened by 0 bases and J by 7 bases, with 13 bases between the two germline ends. CDR1 is LNHNV, CDR2 YYDKDF, per germline (reference sequence). CDR3 sequence (DNA): TGTGCCACCAGCAGAGATCGGGGGTTTTGGGAGCAGTACTTC. Protein: CATSRDRGFWEQYF.

The rearrangement links TRBV2 to TRBJ2-5, with D possibly TRBD2 on 5 matching bases. Deletions cut 6 bases from V and 1 base from J, with 15 bases between. Germline CDR1 reads SNHLY; CDR2 reads FYNNEI. This CDR3 has 15 amino acids. This CDR3 reads CASRLSSGFQETQYF. The DNA of the CDR3 is TGTGCCAGCAGACTTAGCTCGGGGTTCCAAGAGACCCAGTACTTC.

This rearrangement joins TRBV27 to TRBJ2-5; 7 bases agree with TRBD2. The germline V gene encodes CDR1 MNHEY and CDR2 SMNVEV (reference sequence). This CDR3 has 16 residues. V was pared by 7 bases and J by 5 bases, with 16 bases of the junction left unmatched. The CDR3 DNA reads as TGTGCCAGCACCCCAGGGAGCGGGGACCCAGGGGAGACCCAGTACTTC. It specifies CASTPGSGDPGETQYF.

The chain carries TRBV4-1 and TRBJ2-2, with 9 bases fitting TRBD1. CDR1 is MGHRA and CDR2 is YSYEKL in the germline V gene. CDR3 length: 17 residues. V was clipped by 3 bases and J by 8 bases; unmatched bases: 13. The CDR3 is CASSHSGTGRSRGELFF. The CDR3 DNA is TGCGCCAGCAGCCACTCAGGGACAGGGCGGTCACGTGGGGAGCTGTTTTTT.

The V and J genes are TRBV6-1 and TRBJ1-2; TRBD1 agrees at 8 bases. Germline V lookup: CDR1 MNHNS, CDR2 SASEGT. With V trimmed by 6 bases and J by 4 bases, 13 bases remained unmatched. CDR3 length: 16 residues. DNA of the CDR3: TGTGCCAGCAGCGAATCGACAGGGGAGGCATTCTATGGCTACACCTTC. Translation gives CASSESTGEAFYGYTF.

This chain uses TRBV6-1 with TRBJ2-1, with TRBD1 matching over 7 bases. Germline V gene lookup returns CDR1 MNHNS and CDR2 SASEGT. This CDR3 has 13 amino acids. The J segment lost 2 bases and the V segment lost 8 bases, leaving 3 bases of the junction unmatched. The CDR3, as DNA: TGTGCCAGCTACAGGGGACCCTACAATGAGCAGTTCTTC. This sequence encodes CASYRGPYNEQFF.

The V gene is TRBV7-2, the J gene TRBJ2-4; 7 bases map to TRBD1. The CDR3 covers 16 residues. Germline V gene sequence: CDR1 SGHTA, CDR2 FQGNSA. Trimming took 5 bases from V and 2 from J; bases not matched to a gene: 9. The CDR3 DNA reads as TGTGCCAGCAGCCCAGGGACAGTAATAACCAAAAACATTCAGTACTTC. This encodes CASSPGTVITKNIQYF.

CDR3 in DNA: TGTGCCAGCAGTAGATCTAGCCTGAGTCTTTCAGATACGCAGTATTTT. Protein product: CASSRSSLSLSDTQYF. This chain uses TRBV6-4 with TRBJ2-3, with D possibly being TRBD2 (5 bases). The CDR3 is 16 residues long. Germline V CDR1 and CDR2: MRHNA, SNTAGT. Trimming removed 5 bases from V and 4 bases from J, with 19 bases in between.

In its sample, this clone was seen once. The chain joins TRBV27 to TRBJ1-2; TRBD1 matches at 7 bases. After removal of 5 bases from V and 1 base from J, the junction contained 7 bases not matched to a gene. The CDR3 contains 15 residues. CDR1 is MNHEY and CDR2 is SMNVEV in the germline V gene (reference sequence). The CDR3 region is CASSKGQELNYGYTF. CDR3 DNA sequence: TGTGCCAGCAGTAAAGGACAGGAACTTAACTATGGCTACACCTTC.

The table lists this clone with a count of one. At one of its ends the junction is not consistent with the germline gene, which may arise from a read error. This rearrangement joins TRBV2 to TRBJ2-3; 8 bases are shared with TRBD2. The CDR3 spans 15 residues. CDR1 SNHLY and CDR2 FYNNEI come from the germline V gene. CDR3 sequence: CASSRRGGGTDAQYF. The CDR3 coding sequence is TGTGCCAGCAGTCGACGGGGGGGCGGCACAGATGCGCAGTATTTT.

The V and J genes are TRBV18 and TRBJ2-1; TRBD1 matches 7 bases. The CDR3 spans 13 residues. Germline trimming cut 6 bases from V and 5 bases from J; bases unmatched to any gene: 4. Germline V gene data show CDR1 as KGHSH and CDR2 as LQKENI. The CDR3 nucleotides are TGTGCCAGCTCTACAGGGGTGGACAATGAGCAGTTCTTC. Translating gives CASSTGVDNEQFF.

The rearrangement uses TRBV2 and TRBJ1-4, with D unresolved. Germline-derived CDR1 and CDR2 are SNHLY and FYNNEI. CDR3 size: 10 residues. Between the trimmed V and J ends, which lost 3 bases and 11 bases, there was a span of 4 bases. The CDR3 loop is CASSDSKLFF. The CDR3 nucleotides are TGTGCCAGCAGTGATAGTAAACTGTTTTTT.

The chain is built from TRBV13 and TRBJ1-2, with D possibly being TRBD1 (6 bases). Trimming removed 7 bases at V and 1 base at J, with 13 bases between. The germline V gene encodes CDR1 PRHDT and CDR2 FYEKMQ (reference sequence). The CDR3 loop spans 14 amino acids. The CDR3 DNA sequence: TGTGCCAGCATTGGGCAGGGGTATAACTATGGCTACACCTTC. It is translated as CASIGQGYNYGYTF.

The rearrangement links TRBV30 to TRBJ1-2; D is possibly TRBD1 (6 bases). CDR3 length: 13 residues. Trimming removed 3 bases at V and 2 bases at J, with 10 bases between. The V gene's germline CDR1 is GTSNPN and CDR2 SVGIG (reference sequence). CDR3 sequence reads: CAWSRGQNYGYTF. In DNA form, the CDR3 reads TGTGCCTGGAGCCGAGGACAGAACTATGGCTACACCTTC.

V and J are TRBV9 and TRBJ2-7; a possible D gene is TRBD1 (7 bases). CDR1 is SGDLS and CDR2 is YYNGEE in the germline V gene. The CDR3 totals 15 residues. The germline V and J ends were trimmed by 4 bases and 6 bases, with 20 bases remaining between them. The CDR3 nucleotides are TGTGCCAGCAGCATCTCGGGGGACAGTTTCAGCGAGCAGTACTTC. This translates into CASSISGDSFSEQYF.

The chain recombines TRBV5-1 with TRBJ2-7; D call uncertain. V dropped 0 bases and J dropped 3 bases, with 13 bases sitting between them. Germline CDR1 SGHRS, CDR2 YFSETQ. CDR3 length: 15 residues. The CDR3 loop is CASSLGVSFGYEQYF. DNA for the CDR3: TGCGCCAGCAGCTTGGGTGTCAGTTTTGGCTACGAGCAGTACTTC. The full variable domain, completed using reference TRBV5-1 and TRBJ2-7, is KAGVTQTPRYLIKTRGQQVTLSCSPISGHRSVSWYQQTPGQGLQFLFEYFSETQRNKGNFPGRFSGRQFSNSRSEMNVSTLELGDSALYLCASSLGVSFGYEQYFGPGTRLTVT.